Below, 24 T cell receptor beta chains from the same sample are listed, as sequenced in a study of identifying expanded T cells in peripheral blood. Profiling relied on immunoSEQ multiplex PCR, and the TCRdb table lists in-frame clones only, not all of them. The data contain some 100,000 clones, 88% of them singletons. The sequenced material came from blood. These receptor sequences come from a person between 18 and 75 years old in good health.

The gene calls are TRBV4-1 and TRBJ2-5, with D perhaps TRBD1 (6 bases). Per germline, CDR1 MGHRA and CDR2 YSYEKL. CDR3 size: 16 residues. Trimming took 3 bases from V and 5 from J, leaving 19 bases between them. The CDR3 protein is CASSQDRTVKAETQYF. As DNA, the CDR3 is TGCGCCAGCAGCCAGGACCGGACAGTCAAAGCGGAGACCCAGTACTTC.

The rearrangement uses TRBV28 and TRBJ1-4; 8 nucleotides align to TRBD1. With 10 bases clipped from V and 5 bases from J, the junction kept 6 bases outside the gene matches. The CDR3 totals 13 residues. Germline values: CDR1 MDHEN, CDR2 SYDVKM. The CDR3: CATQTGANEKLFF. Written as DNA, the CDR3 is TGTGCCACCCAGACAGGGGCAAATGAAAAACTGTTTTTT.

This sequence joins TRBV15 and TRBJ1-1; D not certain. Trimming pared 1 base from V and 1 base from J, leaving 10 bases between. CDR1 LNHNV and CDR2 YYDKDF come from the germline V gene (reference sequence). The CDR3 contains 15 residues. The chain's CDR3 is CATSRGAGANTEAFF. CDR3 nucleotides: TGTGCCACCAGCAGAGGAGCAGGCGCGAACACTGAAGCTTTCTTT.

This sequence joins TRBV27 and TRBJ1-4, with 9 nucleotides matching TRBD1. Per the germline V gene, CDR1 is MNHEY and CDR2 is SMNVEV (reference sequence). V lost 6 bases and J lost 8; bases outside the gene matches: 10. The CDR3 consists of 15 residues. The CDR3 DNA sequence: TGTGCCAGCAGGCAGGCCGGGACAGGGAACGAAAAACTGTTTTTT. Its protein is CASRQAGTGNEKLFF.

The chain uses TRBV5-5 and TRBJ2-7, with TRBD2 matching over 8 bases. The CDR3 spans 15 residues. The V gene end was trimmed by 1 base and the J gene end by 3 bases; junction bases not matched to a gene: 6. Germline CDR1 is SGHKS and CDR2 is YYEKEE (reference sequence). The CDR3 nucleotides are TGTGCCAGCAGCTTGTTAGCGGGACAATTCTACGAGCAGTACTTC. Translation gives CASSLLAGQFYEQYF.

The gene calls are TRBV2 and TRBJ2-5; TRBD2 aligns across 7 bases. Germline CDR1 and CDR2: SNHLY and FYNNEI. J lost 3 bases, V lost 5 bases, and 15 bases had no gene match. There are 17 residues in the CDR3. CDR3 nucleotide sequence: TGTGCCAGCAGTCGAAATCCGGGACTACGAATGGAAGAGACCCAGTACTTC. Amino acid sequence: CASSRNPGLRMEETQYF.

The chain links TRBV19 to TRBJ1-1; 10 bases map to TRBD1. The CDR3 has 13 residues. J was trimmed by 5 bases and V by 5 bases; bases with no gene match: 2. Germline-derived CDR1 and CDR2 are LNHDA and SQIVND (reference sequence). CDR3 DNA sequence: TGTGCCAGTAGTTGGGACAGGGGTACTGAAGCTTTCTTT. This encodes CASSWDRGTEAFF.

This clone occurred a few times. The rearrangement uses TRBV11-2 and TRBJ1-4, with TRBD1 matching over 8 bases. Germline V lookup: CDR1 SGHAT, CDR2 FQNNGV. CDR3 length: 17 amino acids. J gave up 5 bases and V 1 base, and 9 bases lay outside the gene matches. CDR3 in amino acids: CASSLVWPGGGNEKLFF. The CDR3 bases are TGTGCCAGCAGCTTAGTCTGGCCAGGGGGCGGAAATGAAAAACTGTTTTTT.

The genes are TRBV30 and TRBJ1-6; TRBD1 matches at 9 bases. The CDR3 totals 14 residues. The germline V gene has CDR1 GTSNPN and CDR2 SVGIG (reference sequence). With 7 bases clipped from V and 8 bases from J, the junction kept 9 bases outside the gene matches. The CDR3 DNA follows: TGTGCCTCTCGGGGACAGGGAGGTTATTCACCCCTCCACTTT. Translation gives CASRGQGGYSPLHF. The whole variable domain, remainder taken from reference TRBV30 and TRBJ1-6, is SQTIHQWPATLVQPVGSPLSLECTVEGTSNPNLYWYRQAAGRGLQLLFYSVGIGQISSEVPQNLSASRPQDRQFILSSKKLLLSDSGFYLCASRGQGGYSPLHFGNGTRLTVT.

The V call is TRBV9, the J call TRBJ2-5; 8 bases agree with TRBD1. The last part of the DNA fits TRBJ2-7 better; the J call may be wrong. There are 15 residues in the CDR3. The germline CDR1 and CDR2 sequences are SGDLS and YYNGEE. The CDR3: CASSTAGTGGYEQYF. The CDR3 DNA is TGTGCCAGCAGCACGGCCGGGACAGGAGGGTACGAGCAGTACTTC.

V gene TRBV7-3 combines with J gene TRBJ2-1; no reliable D call. The CDR3 sequence is 15 residues long. V lost 2 bases, J lost 6 bases, and 14 bases lay in between. Germline loops: CDR1 SGHTA, CDR2 FQGTGA. The CDR3 is CASSLGQAIINEQFF. For the CDR3, the DNA is TGTGCCAGCAGCTTAGGGCAGGCGATAATCAATGAGCAGTTCTTC.

This clone came up once. This chain links TRBV7-2 with TRBJ2-4; the D is unclear. V was cut by 5 bases and J by 5 bases, with 13 bases left in between. CDR3 size: 14 residues. Germline V lookup: CDR1 SGHTA, CDR2 FQGNSA. Here the CDR3 DNA reads TGTGCCAGCAGCCGGTGGGTATCGGAAAACATTCAGTACTTC. Translated, it gives CASSRWVSENIQYF. Full variable domain (rest looked up from reference TRBV7-2 and TRBJ2-4): GAGVSQSPSNKVTEKGKDVELRCDPISGHTALYWYRQSLGQGLEFLIYFQGNSAPDKSGLPSDRFSAERTGGSVSTLTIQRTQQEDSAVYLCASSRWVSENIQYFGAGTRLSVL.

To note about this clone: This CDR3 is also generated by other DNA sequences in the sample. The CDR3 here is CATSRDRSYEQYF. The CDR3 DNA is TGTGCCACCAGCAGAGATCGCAGCTACGAGCAGTACTTC. The chain has TRBV15 and TRBJ2-7, with unresolved D. This CDR3 is built from 13 residues. The germline V and J ends were trimmed by 0 bases and 3 bases, with 6 bases remaining between them. Germline CDR1 is LNHNV and CDR2 is YYDKDF (reference sequence).

This clone was seen only once. The chain couples TRBV2 to TRBJ2-1; D might be TRBD1 (6 bases). This CDR3 has 14 amino acids. V shed 6 bases and J shed 5 bases, with 14 bases lying between them. Germline values: CDR1 SNHLY, CDR2 FYNNEI. The CDR3 coding sequence is TGTGCCAGCAGCGGGGACATCACAAACAATGAGCAGTTCTTC. It is translated as CASSGDITNNEQFF. The full variable domain, with the rest looked up from reference TRBV2 and TRBJ2-1, is EPEVTQTPSHQVTQMGQEVILRCVPISNHLYFYWYRQILGQKVEFLVSFYNNEISEKSEIFDDQFSVERPDGSNFTLKIRSTKLEDSAMYFCASSGDITNNEQFFGPGTRLTVL.

The chain couples TRBV25-1 to TRBJ2-7, with unresolved D. Germline V lookup: CDR1 MGHDK, CDR2 SYGVNS. This CDR3 has 13 amino acids. V gave up 3 bases and J gave up 3 bases, with 9 bases separating them. As DNA, the CDR3 is TGTGCCAGCAGTGAGGGATCCGGCTACGAGCAGTACTTC. It yields the protein CASSEGSGYEQYF.

The V call is TRBV19, the J call TRBJ2-5, with 7 bases identical to TRBD1. The CDR3 runs to 15 residues. J lost 6 bases, V lost 6 bases, and 13 bases had no gene match. CDR1 is LNHDA, CDR2 SQIVND, per germline (reference sequence). The CDR3 here is CASSNGFQGDKTQYF. The CDR3 DNA reads as TGTGCCAGTAGCAATGGGTTTCAGGGGGACAAGACCCAGTACTTC.

The chain carries TRBV5-5 and TRBJ2-1; D remains unclear. This CDR3 comprises 16 residues. V shed 0 bases and J shed 5 bases, with 15 bases lying between them. In germline, CDR1 is SGHKS, CDR2 YYEKEE (reference sequence). The CDR3 nucleotides read TGTGCCAGCAGCTTGGCCCTTGGGGATTCCGACAATGAGCAGTTCTTC. Its translation is CASSLALGDSDNEQFF.

V is TRBV14 and J is TRBJ1-1; tentative D call: TRBD1 (6 bases). V gave up 4 bases and J gave up 5 bases, with 11 bases separating them. There are 13 residues in the CDR3. The germline V gene encodes CDR1 SGHDN and CDR2 FVKESK. CDR3 in amino acids: CASSLGTHTEAFF. The DNA of the CDR3 is TGTGCCAGCAGCCTCGGGACACATACTGAAGCTTTCTTT.

The V call is TRBV6-1, the J call TRBJ1-5; the D gene is possibly TRBD1 (5 bases). Germline V gene data show CDR1 as MNHNS and CDR2 as SASEGT. Trimming took off 0 bases at V and 4 bases at J, with 19 bases between the two ends. This CDR3 is built from 18 residues. CDR3 region: CASSEAGTGVTVNQPQHF. Here the CDR3 DNA reads TGTGCCAGCAGTGAAGCGGGCACAGGAGTCACCGTAAATCAGCCCCAGCATTTT.

The chain couples TRBV7-3 to TRBJ1-1; D is ambiguous. V gave up 5 bases and J gave up 1 base, with 14 bases separating them. CDR3 length equals 15 residues. The germline CDR1 and CDR2 sequences are SGHTA and FQGTGA. The CDR3 sequence: CASSPSSHRNTEAFF. CDR3 sequence (DNA): TGTGCCAGCAGCCCTTCCTCCCACAGGAACACTGAAGCTTTCTTT.

V gene TRBV7-3 combines with J gene TRBJ2-1; D possibly corresponds to TRBD2 (7 bases). The CDR3 sequence is 14 residues long. Germline V gives CDR1 SGHTA, CDR2 FQGTGA. V was shortened by 5 bases and J by 9 bases, with 17 bases between the two germline ends. CDR3 in amino acids: CASSLNWGGGEQFF. Written as DNA, the CDR3 is TGTGCCAGCAGCCTAAATTGGGGGGGCGGTGAGCAGTTCTTC.

The V gene is TRBV6-1, the J gene TRBJ2-3, with D perhaps TRBD2 (5 bases). Trimming removed 6 bases from V and 6 bases from J, with 16 bases in between. Germline assignment: CDR1 MNHNS and CDR2 SASEGT. The CDR3 runs 14 residues. As DNA, the CDR3 is TGTGCCAGCAGGGAGGTCAGGCCGGGTGATACGCAGTATTTT. Translated: CASREVRPGDTQYF.

V is TRBV5-1 and J is TRBJ2-5; TRBD1 or TRBD2 may be the D gene (6 bases each). CDR3 length equals 16 residues. Trimming left V 4 bases short and J 5 bases short, with 21 bases between. Germline loops: CDR1 SGHRS, CDR2 YFSETQ. The CDR3 bases are TGCGCCAGCAGCGTCCAGGGACTCAGGGGTGGGGAGACCCAGTACTTC. It codes for CASSVQGLRGGETQYF. Combining the CDR3 with reference TRBV5-1 and TRBJ2-5 gives the whole variable domain KAGVTQTPRYLIKTRGQQVTLSCSPISGHRSVSWYQQTPGQGLQFLFEYFSETQRNKGNFPGRFSGRQFSNSRSEMNVSTLELGDSALYLCASSVQGLRGGETQYFGPGTRLLVL.

The chain is built from TRBV7-6 and TRBJ2-7, with D uncertain. The CDR3 extends over 14 amino acids. Germline assignment: CDR1 SGHVS and CDR2 FNYEAQ. Trimming removed 3 bases from V and 0 bases from J, with 9 bases in between. For the CDR3, the DNA is TGTGCCAGCAGCTTGGGCTGGAGCTCCTACGAGCAGTACTTC. Amino acid sequence: CASSLGWSSYEQYF.